This T cell receptor (beta chain) was identified during a study of T cell changes during pregnancy in multiple sclerosis. TCRdb's copy holds only in-frame clones and misses some; the assay was immunoSEQ multiplex PCR. Here the sample spans around 75,000 clones, more than 85% being singletons. Trimming at V came to 7 bases and at J to 6 bases, leaving 4 bases not matched to a gene. Per the germline V gene, CDR1 is LNHDA and CDR2 is SQIVND (reference sequence). There are 13 residues in the CDR3. The chain employs TRBV19 and TRBJ1-4, with TRBD1 matching 8 bases. This TCR was recovered from a female donor in good health, enrolled as a control in a pregnancy study. Specimen: CD4+ T cells from peripheral blood mononuclear cells, collected in the third trimester of pregnancy. CDR3 protein: CASIRGPYEKLFF. The CDR3 DNA is TGTGCCAGTATCAGGGGGCCCTATGAAAAACTGTTTTTT.